Only a few counts were recorded for the clone carrying this T cell receptor (beta chain). No antigen is known for it. These data originate in a study of human T cells and chemical hapten exposure. As for the study in general: Alopecia areata, totalis or universalis affected patients who were mostly female.

Time point reported: pre-sensitization, week 0. As to treatment: therapeutic diphenylcyclopropenone sensitization with weekly scalp DPC. Total RNA extraction was carried out from unfractionated whole blood. Study processing details: Samples contained a median of roughly 100,000 TCRs, with a range of about 23,224 to 690,600. Each CDR3 protein is one row after TCRdb ran MiXCR on the RACE reads. These V and J calls derive from TCRdb rather than the authors' analysis. Of under 45,000 distinct CDR3 sequences listed, 10% are singletons. The CDR3 extends over 13 amino acids. V lost 6 bases to trimming and J lost 4 bases; unmatched junction nucleotides: 4. Germline values: CDR1 SQVTM, CDR2 ANQGSEA. Whole-study results and caveats: Expanded TCRs clustered into significantly more large CDR3 similarity groups than controls, the analysis revealed.

The J gene is TRBJ2-1, the V gene TRBV29-1; the match to TRBD1 covers 9 bases. This specimen consisted of whole blood, obtained in connection with sensitization to the hapten diphenylcyclopropenone (DPC). This clonotype originated in a man aged 50 to 60 with alopecia areata. Some clones in this sample may be carry-over from other donors' samples. The CDR3 coding sequence is TGCAGCGTCTCCGGGACAGGGTACAATGAGCAGTTCTTC. Amino acid sequence: CSVSGTGYNEQFF.